These 4 T cell receptor beta chains came from one sample sequenced in a study of cytomegalovirus exposure and HLA in healthy donors. In the PCR, 60 Vbeta and 13 Jbeta primers were used. This table comes from immunoSEQ multiplex PCR, and its TCRdb copy is limited to in-frame clones, with some not included. In the table there are over 150,000 clones, 70% to 90% of which are singletons. Sequencing was carried out using PBMCs. These receptors came from a girl aged 5-17 years in good health and CMV-seropositive.

The gene calls are TRBV9 and TRBJ2-5; 13 bases line up with TRBD2. CDR1 and CDR2 from the germline V gene are SGDLS and YYNGEE. V was pared by 3 bases and J by 7 bases, with 9 bases of the junction left unmatched. There are 16 residues in the CDR3. CDR3 DNA: TGTGCCAGCAGCGCCACAGGGACTAGCGGGGTCCTGACCCAGTACTTC. Translation gives CASSATGTSGVLTQYF.

Concerning this clone: The junction and the germline gene differ at one end; a read error may be behind it. V and J are TRBV6-1 and TRBJ1-1, with 9 bases aligning to TRBD1. The CDR3 covers 11 residues. Germline V gives CDR1 MNHNS, CDR2 SASEGT. The CDR3 nucleotides read TGTGCCAGCAGTACCTCACAGGGGGCGCATTTT. Encoded protein: CASSTSQGAHF.

CDR3 coding DNA: TGTGCCATCGGGGGCCGTCGAGCAGGCGATGACACTGAAGCTTTCTTT. It is translated as CAIGGRRAGDDTEAFF. The chain combines TRBV10-3 with TRBJ1-1; weak D call: TRBD1 (6 bases). Germline CDR1 reads ENHRY; CDR2 reads SYGVKD. CDR3 size: 16 residues. With 8 bases removed from V and 3 bases from J, the gap between germline ends came to 22 bases.

Only one count was recorded for this clone. One end of the junction is discordant with germline, which a read error may explain. The chain is built from TRBV15 and TRBJ1-2, with D uncertain. This CDR3 region has 15 residues. Germline V lookup: CDR1 LNHNV, CDR2 YYDKDF (reference sequence). The CDR3 is CATSRVATPTHGHTF. CDR3 nucleotide sequence: TGTGCCACCAGCAGAGTAGCGACCCCCACCCATGGCCACACCTTC.